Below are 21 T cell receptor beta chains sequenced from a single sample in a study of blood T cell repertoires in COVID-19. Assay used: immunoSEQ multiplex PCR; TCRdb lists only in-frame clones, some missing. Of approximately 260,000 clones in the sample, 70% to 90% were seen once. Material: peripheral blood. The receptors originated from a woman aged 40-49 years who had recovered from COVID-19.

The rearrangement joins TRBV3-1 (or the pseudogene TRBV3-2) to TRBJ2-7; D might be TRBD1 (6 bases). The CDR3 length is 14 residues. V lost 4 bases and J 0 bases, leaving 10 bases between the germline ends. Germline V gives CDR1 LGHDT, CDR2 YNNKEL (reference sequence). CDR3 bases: TGTGCCAGCAGCCTCGGACAGAACTCCTACGAGCAGTACTTC. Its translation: CASSLGQNSYEQYF.

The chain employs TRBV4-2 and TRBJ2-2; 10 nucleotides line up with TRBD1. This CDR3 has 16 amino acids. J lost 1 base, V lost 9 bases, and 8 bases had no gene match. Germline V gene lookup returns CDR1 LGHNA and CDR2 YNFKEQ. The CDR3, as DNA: TGTGCCAGTACGATTGGGGACAGGGGGAACACCGGGGAGCTGTTTTTT. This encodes CASTIGDRGNTGELFF.

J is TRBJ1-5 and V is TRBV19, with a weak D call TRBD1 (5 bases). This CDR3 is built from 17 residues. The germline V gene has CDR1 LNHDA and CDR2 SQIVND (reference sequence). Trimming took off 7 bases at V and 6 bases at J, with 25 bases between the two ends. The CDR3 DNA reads TGTGCCAGTACCTCCGGTCGATCGGCCGGAGGGGCTCAGCCCCAGCATTTT. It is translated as CASTSGRSAGGAQPQHF.

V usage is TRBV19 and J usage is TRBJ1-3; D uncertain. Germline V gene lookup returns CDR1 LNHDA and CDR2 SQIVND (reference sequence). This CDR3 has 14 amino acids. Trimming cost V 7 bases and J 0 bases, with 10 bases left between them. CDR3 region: CASKVAISGNTIYF. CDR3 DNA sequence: TGTGCCAGTAAAGTAGCTATCTCTGGAAACACCATATATTTT.

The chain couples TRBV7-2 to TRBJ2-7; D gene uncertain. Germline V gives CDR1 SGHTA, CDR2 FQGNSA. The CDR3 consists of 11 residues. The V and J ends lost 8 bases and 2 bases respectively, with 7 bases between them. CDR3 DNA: TGTGCCAGCGGGCAGGCCTACGAGCAGTACTTC. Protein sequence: CASGQAYEQYF.

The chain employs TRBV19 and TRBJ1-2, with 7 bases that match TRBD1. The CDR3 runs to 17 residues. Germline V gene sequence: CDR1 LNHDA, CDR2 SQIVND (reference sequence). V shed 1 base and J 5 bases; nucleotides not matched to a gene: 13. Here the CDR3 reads CASSIGAGQAEGYGYTF. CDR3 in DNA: TGTGCCAGTAGTATAGGTGCCGGACAGGCCGAGGGTTATGGCTACACCTTC.

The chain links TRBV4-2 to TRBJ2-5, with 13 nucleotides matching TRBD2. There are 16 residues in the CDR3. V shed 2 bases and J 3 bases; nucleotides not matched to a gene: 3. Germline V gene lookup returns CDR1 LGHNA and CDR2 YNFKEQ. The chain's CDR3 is CASSQHGTSGKETQYF. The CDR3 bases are TGTGCCAGCAGCCAACACGGGACTAGCGGGAAAGAGACCCAGTACTTC.

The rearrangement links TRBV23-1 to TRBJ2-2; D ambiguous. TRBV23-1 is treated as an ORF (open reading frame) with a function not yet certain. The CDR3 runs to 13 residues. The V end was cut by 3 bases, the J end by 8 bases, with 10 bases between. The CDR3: CASSQYSRGELFF. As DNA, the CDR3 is TGCGCCAGCAGTCAGTACTCCCGGGGGGAGCTGTTTTTT.

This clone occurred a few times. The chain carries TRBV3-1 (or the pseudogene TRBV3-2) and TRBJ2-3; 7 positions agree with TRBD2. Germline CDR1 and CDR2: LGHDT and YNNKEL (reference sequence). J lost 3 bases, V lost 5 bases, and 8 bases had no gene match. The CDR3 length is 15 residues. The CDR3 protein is CASSGQERDTDTQYF. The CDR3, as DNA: TGTGCCAGCAGCGGGCAGGAGCGGGATACAGATACGCAGTATTTT.

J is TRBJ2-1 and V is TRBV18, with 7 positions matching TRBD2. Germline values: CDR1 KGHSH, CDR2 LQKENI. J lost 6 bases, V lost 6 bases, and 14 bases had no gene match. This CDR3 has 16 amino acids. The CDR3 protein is CASSPKAGTSRNEQFF. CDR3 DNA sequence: TGTGCCAGCTCCCCCAAAGCGGGGACTTCCCGCAATGAGCAGTTCTTC.

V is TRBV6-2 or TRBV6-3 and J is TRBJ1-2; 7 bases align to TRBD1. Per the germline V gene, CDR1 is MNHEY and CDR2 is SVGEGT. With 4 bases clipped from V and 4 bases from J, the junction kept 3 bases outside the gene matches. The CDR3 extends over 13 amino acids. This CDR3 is CASSWDSVYGYTF. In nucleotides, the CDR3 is TGTGCCAGCAGTTGGGACAGCGTCTATGGCTACACCTTC.

In DNA, the CDR3 is TGTGCCAGCAGTCCCGGACAGATGAACACTGAAGCTTTCTTT. It translates to CASSPGQMNTEAFF. The chain carries TRBV27 and TRBJ1-1; D is perhaps TRBD1 (6 bases). Germline lookup yields CDR1 MNHEY and CDR2 SMNVEV (reference sequence). Between the trimmed V and J ends, which lost 5 bases and 0 bases, there was a span of 10 bases. The CDR3 is 14 residues long.

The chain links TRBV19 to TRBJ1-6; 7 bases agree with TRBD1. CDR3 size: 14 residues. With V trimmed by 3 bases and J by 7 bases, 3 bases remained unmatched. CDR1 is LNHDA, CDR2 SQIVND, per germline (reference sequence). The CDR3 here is CASSMRDSNSPLHF. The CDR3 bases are TGTGCCAGTAGTATGCGGGACAGCAATTCACCCCTCCACTTT.

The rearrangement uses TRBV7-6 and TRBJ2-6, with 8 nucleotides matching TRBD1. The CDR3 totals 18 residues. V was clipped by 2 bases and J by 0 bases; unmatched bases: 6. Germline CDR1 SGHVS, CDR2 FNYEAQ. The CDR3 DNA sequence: TGTGCCAGCAGCTTAAGGCAGGGGGCTGTCTCTGGGGCCAACGTCCTGACTTTC. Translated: CASSLRQGAVSGANVLTF.

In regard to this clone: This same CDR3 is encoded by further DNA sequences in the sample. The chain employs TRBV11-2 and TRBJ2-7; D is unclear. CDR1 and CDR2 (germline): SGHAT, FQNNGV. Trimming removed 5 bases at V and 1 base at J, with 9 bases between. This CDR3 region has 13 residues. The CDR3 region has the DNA TGTGCCAGCAGCCCCGACACTTCCTACGAGCAGTACTTC. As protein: CASSPDTSYEQYF.

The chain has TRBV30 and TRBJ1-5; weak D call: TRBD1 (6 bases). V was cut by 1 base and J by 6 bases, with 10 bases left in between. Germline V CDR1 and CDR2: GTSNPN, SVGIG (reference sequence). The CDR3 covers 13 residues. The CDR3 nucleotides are TGTGCCTGGAGTGCTGCAGGGGCTCAGCCCCAGCATTTT. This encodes CAWSAAGAQPQHF.

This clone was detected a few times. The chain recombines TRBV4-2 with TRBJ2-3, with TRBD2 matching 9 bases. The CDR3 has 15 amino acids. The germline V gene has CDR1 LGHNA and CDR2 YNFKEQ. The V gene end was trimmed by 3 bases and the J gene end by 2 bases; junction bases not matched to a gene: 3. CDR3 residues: CASSQREGPTDTQYF. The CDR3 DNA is TGTGCCAGCAGCCAGCGGGAGGGCCCCACAGATACGCAGTATTTT.

The CDR3 here is CASSQGTSGAYEQYF. In nucleotides, the CDR3 is TGTGCCAGCAGCCAAGGGACTAGCGGAGCCTACGAGCAGTACTTC. The chain uses TRBV3-1 (or the pseudogene TRBV3-2) and TRBJ2-7, with TRBD2 matching over 10 bases. With 1 base clipped from V and 2 bases from J, the junction kept 2 bases outside the gene matches. The CDR3 has 15 amino acids. Germline V lookup: CDR1 LGHDT, CDR2 YNNKEL (reference sequence).

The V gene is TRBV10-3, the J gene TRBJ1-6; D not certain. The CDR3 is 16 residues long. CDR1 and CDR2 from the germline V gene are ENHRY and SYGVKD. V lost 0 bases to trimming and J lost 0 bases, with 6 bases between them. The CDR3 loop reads CAISESRSSYNSPLHF. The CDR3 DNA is TGTGCCATCAGTGAGTCGAGGAGCTCCTATAATTCACCCCTCCACTTT.

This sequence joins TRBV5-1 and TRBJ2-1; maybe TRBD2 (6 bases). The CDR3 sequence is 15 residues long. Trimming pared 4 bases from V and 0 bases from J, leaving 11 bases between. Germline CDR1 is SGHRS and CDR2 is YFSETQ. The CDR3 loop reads CASSPGTPSYNEQFF. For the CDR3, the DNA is TGCGCCAGCAGCCCCGGGACTCCCTCCTACAATGAGCAGTTCTTC.

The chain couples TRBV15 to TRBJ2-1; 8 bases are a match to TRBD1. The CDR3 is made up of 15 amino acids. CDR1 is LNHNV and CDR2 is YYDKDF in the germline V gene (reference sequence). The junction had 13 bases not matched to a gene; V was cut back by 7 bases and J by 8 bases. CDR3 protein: CATTRDPGQGYEQFF. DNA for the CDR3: TGTGCCACCACCCGTGATCCCGGACAGGGCTATGAGCAGTTCTTC. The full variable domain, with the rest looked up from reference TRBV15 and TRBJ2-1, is DAMVIQNPRYQVTQFGKPVTLSCSQTLNHNVMYWYQQKSSQAPKLLFHYYDKDFNNEADTPDNFQSRRPNTSFCFLDIRSPGLGDTAMYLCATTRDPGQGYEQFFGPGTRLTVL.